This T cell receptor (beta chain) is from a study of CD8+CD57+ T cells in acquired aplastic anemia. Study context: Sorted CD4+ and CD8+ cells gave a mean 3.2 ug DNA, range roughly 0.18 to 30 ug.

The CDR3 runs to 13 residues. Germline V gene sequence: CDR1 SNHLY, CDR2 FYNNEI. V gave up 6 bases and J gave up 5 bases; unmatched junction bases: 6. CD8+CD57+ cell expansion had been shown by flow cytometry in patients chosen for sequencing. No patient had been given any therapy when blood was sampled. Regarding this clonotype: Antigen unknown.

According to the study, genomic DNA was the template for TCR beta VDJ and CDR3 profiling. A single record per CDR3 protein comes from TCRdb applying MiXCR to the reads. The sample shows hundreds of thousands of distinct CDR3 sequences, over 25% of them seen only once. Whole-study results and caveats: There were over 25 CD8+ CDR3 sequences that occurred in both patients and controls. Levels of CD8+ Simpson's diversity were not significantly distinct in patients versus controls.

The TCR was taken from a human donor with aplastic anemia. The sequenced sample was sorted CD4+, CD8+, or CD8+CD57+ T cells (not recorded which) from PBMCs. The V call is TRBV2, the J call TRBJ2-5; 7 positions agree with TRBD1. The DNA of the CDR3 is TGTGCCAGCAGCAAACAGGGGAGCGAGACCCAGTACTTC. Its translation is CASSKQGSETQYF.